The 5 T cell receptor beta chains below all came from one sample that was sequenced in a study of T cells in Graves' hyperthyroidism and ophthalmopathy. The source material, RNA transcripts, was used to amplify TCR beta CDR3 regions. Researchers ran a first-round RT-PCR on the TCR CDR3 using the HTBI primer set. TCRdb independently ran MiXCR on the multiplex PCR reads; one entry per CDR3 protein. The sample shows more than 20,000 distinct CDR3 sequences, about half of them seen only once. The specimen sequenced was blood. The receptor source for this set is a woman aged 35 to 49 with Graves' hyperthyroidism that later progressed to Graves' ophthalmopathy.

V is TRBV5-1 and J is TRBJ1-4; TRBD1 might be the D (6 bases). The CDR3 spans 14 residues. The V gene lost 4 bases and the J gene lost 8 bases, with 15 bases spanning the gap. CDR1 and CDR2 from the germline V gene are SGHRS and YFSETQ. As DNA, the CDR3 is TGCGCCAGCAGCAAAGACAGGTATCGGGAAAAACTGTTTTTT. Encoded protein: CASSKDRYREKLFF. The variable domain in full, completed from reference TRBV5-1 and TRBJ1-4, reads KAGVTQTPRYLIKTRGQQVTLSCSPISGHRSVSWYQQTPGQGLQFLFEYFSETQRNKGNFPGRFSGRQFSNSRSEMNVSTLELGDSALYLCASSKDRYREKLFFGSGTQLSVL.

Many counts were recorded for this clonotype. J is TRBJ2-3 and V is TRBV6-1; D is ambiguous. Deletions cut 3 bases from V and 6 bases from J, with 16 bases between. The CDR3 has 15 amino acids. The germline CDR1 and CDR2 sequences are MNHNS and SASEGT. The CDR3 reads CASSEAGKGTDTQYF. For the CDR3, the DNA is TGTGCCAGCAGTGAGGCAGGAAAGGGTACGGATACGCAGTATTTT.

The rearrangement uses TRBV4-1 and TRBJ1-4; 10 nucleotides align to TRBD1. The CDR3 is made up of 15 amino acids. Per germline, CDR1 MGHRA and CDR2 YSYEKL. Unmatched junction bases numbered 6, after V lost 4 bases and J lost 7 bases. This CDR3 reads CASSPRGQGSEKLFF. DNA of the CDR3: TGCGCCAGCAGCCCTAGGGGACAGGGGAGTGAAAAACTGTTTTTT.

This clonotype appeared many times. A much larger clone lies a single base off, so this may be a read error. The CDR3 sequence is CAVSKRDGTNTGELFF. The CDR3 nucleotides are TGTGCCGTTTCGAAGCGGGACGGAACGAACACCGGGGAGCTGTTTTTT. The rearrangement joins TRBV11-1 to TRBJ2-2; 7 bases map to TRBD2. The germline gives CDR1 SGHAT, CDR2 FQDESV (reference sequence). CDR3 length: 16 amino acids. V shed 11 bases and J 0 bases; nucleotides not matched to a gene: 12.

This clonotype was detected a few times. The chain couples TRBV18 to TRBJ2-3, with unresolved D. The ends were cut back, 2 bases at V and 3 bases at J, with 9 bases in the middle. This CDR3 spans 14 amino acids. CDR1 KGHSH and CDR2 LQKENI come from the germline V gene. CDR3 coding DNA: TGTGCCAGCTCACCAGGGGTGGGGACAGATACGCAGTATTTT. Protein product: CASSPGVGTDTQYF. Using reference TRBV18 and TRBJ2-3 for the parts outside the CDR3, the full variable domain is NAGVMQNPRHLVRRRGQEARLRCSPMKGHSHVYWYRQLPEEGLKFMVYLQKENIIDESGMPKERFSAEFPKEGPSILRIQQVVRGDSAAYFCASSPGVGTDTQYFGPGTRLTVL.